This T cell receptor beta chain was captured in a study of blood T cell repertoires in COVID-19. Study context: Whether acute or convalescent, the COVID-19 samples came from the United States, Italy and Spain. Sources were T cells, B-cell-depleted T cells, or PBMCs; the material itself was cDNA or gDNA.

Authors' methods: Reference gene primer amplification gave nucleated cell count estimates. The protocol was immunoSEQ multiplex PCR, while the TCRdb copy is restricted to in-frame clones and leaves out a portion. The V and J calls and clone size were taken over from that table, and D and trimming were inferred from the DNA. The sample lists roughly 130,000 clones, around 90% occurring once. The V gene lost 2 bases and the J gene lost 3 bases, with 10 bases spanning the gap. From germline, CDR1 is MNHEY and CDR2 SVGEGT. The CDR3 is 14 amino acids. The chain carries TRBV6-2 or TRBV6-3 and TRBJ2-5; D perhaps matches TRBD2 (6 bases). The sequencing input was peripheral blood. The TCR originated in a human donor with COVID-19, enrolled during active disease. The donor label of this sample is uncertain. The CDR3 here is CASSYGRTEETQYF. DNA for the CDR3: TGTGCCAGCAGTTACGGGAGGACGGAAGAGACCCAGTACTTC.